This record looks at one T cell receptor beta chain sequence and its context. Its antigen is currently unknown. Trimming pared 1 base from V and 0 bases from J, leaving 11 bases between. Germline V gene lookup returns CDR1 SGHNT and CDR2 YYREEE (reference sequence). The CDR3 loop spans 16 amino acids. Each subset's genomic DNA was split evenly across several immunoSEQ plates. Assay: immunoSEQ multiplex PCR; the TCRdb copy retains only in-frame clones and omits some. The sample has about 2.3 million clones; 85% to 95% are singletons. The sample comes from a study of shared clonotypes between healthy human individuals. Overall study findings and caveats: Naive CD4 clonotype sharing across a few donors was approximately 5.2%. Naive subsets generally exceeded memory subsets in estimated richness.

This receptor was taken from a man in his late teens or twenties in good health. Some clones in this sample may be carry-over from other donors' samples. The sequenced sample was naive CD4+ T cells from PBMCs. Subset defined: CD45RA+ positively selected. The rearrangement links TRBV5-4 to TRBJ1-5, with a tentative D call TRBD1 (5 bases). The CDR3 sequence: CASSLFGASSNQPQHF. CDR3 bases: TGTGCCAGCAGCTTGTTTGGGGCTAGTAGCAATCAGCCCCAGCATTTT.